This TCR beta chain was recovered during a study of blood T cell repertoires in COVID-19. Assay used: immunoSEQ multiplex PCR; TCRdb lists only in-frame clones, some missing. The sample lists about 41,000 clones; 88% were seen once. V lost 6 bases to trimming and J lost 5 bases, with 8 bases between them. In germline, CDR1 is MNHEY, CDR2 SVGAGI. CDR3 size: 12 residues. J is TRBJ2-4 and V is TRBV6-5; no reliable D call. The clonotype originates from a human donor in a cohort sampled during active COVID-19. Source material: peripheral blood. In nucleotides, the CDR3 is TGTGCCAGCAGAGCATTTGAAAACATTCAGTACTTC. Amino acid sequence: CASRAFENIQYF.